Following are 19 T cell receptor beta chains from one sample sequenced in a study of graft-versus-host responses after intestinal transplantation. No antigens are known for them. Repertoires were generated with immunoSEQ multiplex PCR, while TCRdb's copy carries only in-frame clones and drops some. The sample lists 100,000 or so clones, about 93% seen once, with approximately 1.1% in the top ten. The material was unstimulated CD8+ T cells sorted from spleen or lymph node cells, obtained before transplant. The source of these receptors is a human donor who was the organ donor for an intestinal transplant.

CDR3 nucleotide sequence: TGCAGCGTTTTTCGGGGGTTGGTCACTGAAGCTTTCTTT. Protein product: CSVFRGLVTEAFF. The V gene is TRBV29-1, the J gene TRBJ1-1, with D tentatively TRBD1 (5 bases). Germline V gives CDR1 SQVTM, CDR2 ANQGSEA. This CDR3 spans 13 amino acids. The germline V and J ends were trimmed by 5 bases and 4 bases, with 14 bases remaining between them.

The chain recombines TRBV4-3 with TRBJ1-2; TRBD1 is a possible D gene (5 bases). This CDR3 comprises 15 residues. Per the germline V gene, CDR1 is LGHNA and CDR2 is YSLEER. Trimming cost V 4 bases and J 7 bases, with 19 bases left between them. The CDR3 coding sequence is TGCGCCAGCAGCCCACAATACGGGGGAGTGCGTGGCTACACCTTC. Translating gives CASSPQYGGVRGYTF.

This chain links TRBV29-1 with TRBJ2-7; TRBD2 matches at 8 bases. The V segment lost 1 base and the J segment 2 bases; nucleotides outside the gene matches: 7. The CDR3 consists of 15 residues. Germline assignment: CDR1 SQVTM and CDR2 ANQGSEA. The CDR3 coding sequence is TGCAGCGTTGAAGGCTCCCGGACTAGCCCCTACGAGCAGTACTTC. It is translated as CSVEGSRTSPYEQYF.

The rearrangement joins TRBV6-5 to TRBJ2-1; D remains ambiguous. V dropped 7 bases and J dropped 0 bases, with 4 bases sitting between them. The germline V gene encodes CDR1 MNHEY and CDR2 SVGAGI. This CDR3 contains 12 residues. CDR3 sequence reads: CASTGSYNEQFF. CDR3 coding DNA: TGTGCCAGCACGGGCTCCTACAATGAGCAGTTCTTC.

This chain joins TRBV5-1 and TRBJ1-1, with 7 bases lining up with TRBD1. This CDR3 has 15 residues. The V segment lost 1 base and the J segment 6 bases; nucleotides outside the gene matches: 9. Germline V CDR1 and CDR2: SGHRS, YFSETQ. The CDR3 nucleotides are TGCGCCAGCAGCTTGACCTCCCGACAGGGCTCTGAAGCTTTCTTT. It specifies CASSLTSRQGSEAFF.

This chain connects TRBV5-4 to TRBJ2-7; TRBD2 is a possible D gene (6 bases). With 2 bases removed from V and 2 bases from J, the gap between germline ends came to 11 bases. CDR1 is SGHNT and CDR2 is YYREEE in the germline V gene (reference sequence). The CDR3 has 14 amino acids. In nucleotides, the CDR3 is TGTGCCAGCAGCTTTGGTGGGGAGGCCTACGAGCAGTACTTC. It translates to CASSFGGEAYEQYF.

This clone showed up just once. The chain couples TRBV5-4 to TRBJ2-1; TRBD2 matches 8 bases. CDR3 size: 14 residues. Germline-derived CDR1 and CDR2 are SGHNT and YYREEE (reference sequence). V dropped 2 bases and J dropped 6; count of bases not matched to a gene: 4. CDR3 in amino acids: CASSFRTSLNEQFF. The CDR3 region has the DNA TGTGCCAGCAGCTTTCGGACTAGCCTCAATGAGCAGTTCTTC.

The chain uses TRBV5-1 and TRBJ1-1; no definite D call. Trimming removed 7 bases from V and 6 bases from J, with 19 bases in between. The germline V gene encodes CDR1 SGHRS and CDR2 YFSETQ. This CDR3 contains 14 residues. Here the CDR3 DNA reads TGCGCCAGCTCTCCGCGGGTGGCGGCCCCTGAAGCTTTCTTT. Its translation: CASSPRVAAPEAFF.

The chain uses TRBV7-6 and TRBJ1-3; a weak D match, TRBD1 (5 bases). Germline CDR1 is SGHVS and CDR2 is FNYEAQ. CDR3 length: 14 residues. With 4 bases removed from V and 4 bases from J, the gap between germline ends came to 11 bases. The CDR3 sequence is CASSWGGEGNTIYF. The CDR3 bases are TGTGCCAGCAGCTGGGGAGGGGAGGGAAACACCATATATTTT.

This chain links TRBV4-1 with TRBJ1-5; D remains ambiguous. Trimming left V 1 base short and J 3 bases short, with 7 bases between. CDR1 is MGHRA and CDR2 is YSYEKL in the germline V gene. There are 14 residues in the CDR3. CDR3 DNA sequence: TGCGCCAGCAGCCAAGTCGGGGACAATCAGCCCCAGCATTTT. Translated: CASSQVGDNQPQHF.

J is TRBJ2-1 and V is TRBV27; 7 bases are a match to TRBD2. This CDR3 comprises 14 residues. Germline values: CDR1 MNHEY, CDR2 SMNVEV (reference sequence). The trim removed 7 bases at V and 4 bases at J, leaving 7 bases unmatched. CDR3 amino acids: CASNTPGGYNEQFF. CDR3 in DNA: TGTGCCAGCAACACGCCGGGAGGATACAATGAGCAGTTCTTC.

This chain joins TRBV2 and TRBJ2-7; maybe TRBD2 (7 bases). V gave up 8 bases and J gave up 3 bases, with 14 bases separating them. Per the germline V gene, CDR1 is SNHLY and CDR2 is FYNNEI. The CDR3 is 13 amino acids. This CDR3 reads CASGGGDLYEQYF. Written as DNA, the CDR3 is TGTGCCAGCGGAGGGGGGGATCTCTACGAGCAGTACTTC.

This rearrangement joins TRBV13 to TRBJ1-3; maybe TRBD1 (5 bases). Trimming removed 8 bases at V and 0 bases at J, with 14 bases between. The CDR3 runs to 15 residues. Germline values: CDR1 PRHDT, CDR2 FYEKMQ (reference sequence). Written as DNA, the CDR3 is TGTGCCAGCGGGGAAGGGGCCAACTCTGGAAACACCATATATTTT. Translated, it gives CASGEGANSGNTIYF.

The rearrangement links TRBV9 to TRBJ1-3; D gene uncertain. Trimming stripped 4 bases from V and 4 bases from J, with 12 bases between. The CDR3 has 14 amino acids. CDR1 is SGDLS and CDR2 is YYNGEE in the germline V gene. CDR3 bases: TGTGCCAGCAGCTACCACCCGGGGGGAAACACCATATATTTT. Translated, it gives CASSYHPGGNTIYF. The variable domain in full, completed from reference TRBV9 and TRBJ1-3, reads DSGVTQTPKHLITATGQRVTLRCSPRSGDLSVYWYQQSLDQGLQFLIQYYNGEERAKGNILERFSAQQFPDLHSELNLSSLELGDSALYFCASSYHPGGNTIYFGEGSWLTVV.

This clone was observed a single time. V and J are TRBV7-2 and TRBJ2-7, with D possibly matching TRBD2 (6 bases). This CDR3 region has 16 residues. V lost 0 bases and J lost 0, with 12 bases in between. Germline CDR1 and CDR2: SGHTA and FQGNSA. The CDR3 reads CASSLASGEISYEQYF. Written as DNA, the CDR3 is TGTGCCAGCAGCTTAGCGTCGGGAGAAATCTCCTACGAGCAGTACTTC.

This rearrangement joins TRBV7-7 to TRBJ2-2; 8 bases are a match to TRBD2. The CDR3 covers 14 residues. CDR1 is SSHAT, CDR2 FNYEAQ, per germline (reference sequence). The CDR3 sequence: CAVSGAPHTGELFF. The CDR3 nucleotides read TGTGCTGTTAGCGGGGCCCCGCACACCGGGGAGCTGTTTTTT.

Worth noting for this clone: The junction departs from germline at one end; a sequencing error may be responsible. The chain recombines TRBV7-7 with TRBJ2-7; D is ambiguous. Looked up from germline, CDR1 is SSHAT and CDR2 is FNYEAQ (reference sequence). This CDR3 spans 15 amino acids. Here the CDR3 reads CASSVRVGHSYEQYF. In DNA form, the CDR3 reads TGTGCTAGCAGCGTCCGGGTCGGTCACTCCTACGAGCAGTACTTC.

This clone was picked up one time. The chain combines TRBV9 with TRBJ2-3; TRBD2 matches 10 bases. The CDR3 covers 21 residues. V trimming: 0 bases; J trimming: 1 base; junction bases outside the gene matches: 17. Germline-derived CDR1 and CDR2 are SGDLS and YYNGEE. CDR3 residues: CASSVASTSGGAELGTDTQYF. The CDR3 DNA follows: TGTGCCAGCAGCGTAGCCTCCACCAGCGGGGGGGCCGAACTCGGCACAGATACGCAGTATTTT.

The chain recombines TRBV7-6 with TRBJ2-5, with 10 bases identical to TRBD1. V gave up 2 bases and J gave up 5 bases; unmatched junction bases: 8. The CDR3 loop spans 16 amino acids. Germline CDR1 SGHVS, CDR2 FNYEAQ. CDR3 sequence (DNA): TGTGCCAGCAGCTTAACCGGGACAGGGGAGGGGGAGACCCAGTACTTC. Translation: CASSLTGTGEGETQYF.